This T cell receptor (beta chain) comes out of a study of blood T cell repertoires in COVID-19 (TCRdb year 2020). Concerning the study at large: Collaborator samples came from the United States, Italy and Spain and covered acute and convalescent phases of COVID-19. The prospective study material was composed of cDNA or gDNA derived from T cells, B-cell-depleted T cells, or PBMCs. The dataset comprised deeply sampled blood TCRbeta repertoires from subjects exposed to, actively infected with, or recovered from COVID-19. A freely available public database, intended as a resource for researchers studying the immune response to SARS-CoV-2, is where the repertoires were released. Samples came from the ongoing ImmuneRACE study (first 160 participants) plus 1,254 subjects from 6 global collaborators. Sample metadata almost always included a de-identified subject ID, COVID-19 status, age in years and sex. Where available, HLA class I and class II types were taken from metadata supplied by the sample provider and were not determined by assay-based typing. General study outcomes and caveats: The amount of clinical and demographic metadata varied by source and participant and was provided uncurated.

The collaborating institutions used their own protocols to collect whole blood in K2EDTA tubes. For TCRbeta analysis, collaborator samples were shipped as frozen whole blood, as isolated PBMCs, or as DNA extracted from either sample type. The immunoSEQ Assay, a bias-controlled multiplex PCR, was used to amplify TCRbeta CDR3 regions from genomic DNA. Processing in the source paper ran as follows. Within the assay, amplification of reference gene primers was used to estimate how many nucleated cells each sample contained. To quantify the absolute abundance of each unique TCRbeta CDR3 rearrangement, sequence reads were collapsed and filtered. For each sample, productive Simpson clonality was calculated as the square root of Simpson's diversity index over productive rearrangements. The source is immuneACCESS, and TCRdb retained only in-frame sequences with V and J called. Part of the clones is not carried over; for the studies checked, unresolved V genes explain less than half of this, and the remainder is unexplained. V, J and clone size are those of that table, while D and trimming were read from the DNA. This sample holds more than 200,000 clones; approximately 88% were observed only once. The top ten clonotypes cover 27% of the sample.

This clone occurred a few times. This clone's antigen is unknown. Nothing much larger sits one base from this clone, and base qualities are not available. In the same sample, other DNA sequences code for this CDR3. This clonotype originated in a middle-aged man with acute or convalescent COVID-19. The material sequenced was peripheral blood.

Here the CDR3 is given as CASSLQGARGYTF. The DNA sequence is given as TGTGCCAGCAGCTTACAGGGGGCGCGCGGCTACACCTTC. The chain was built from TRBV7-8 and TRBJ1-2; 8 bases in the middle match TRBD1. The germline V gene specifies SGHVS as CDR1 and FQNEAQ as CDR2. The V end gives up 2 bases and the J end 8 bases, leaving 4 bases in the junction not matched to a gene. Inclusive of the bounding cysteine and phenylalanine, the CDR3 is 13 residues long. Only the CDR3 region is kept as DNA, spanning 39 bases read in frame from base 1.